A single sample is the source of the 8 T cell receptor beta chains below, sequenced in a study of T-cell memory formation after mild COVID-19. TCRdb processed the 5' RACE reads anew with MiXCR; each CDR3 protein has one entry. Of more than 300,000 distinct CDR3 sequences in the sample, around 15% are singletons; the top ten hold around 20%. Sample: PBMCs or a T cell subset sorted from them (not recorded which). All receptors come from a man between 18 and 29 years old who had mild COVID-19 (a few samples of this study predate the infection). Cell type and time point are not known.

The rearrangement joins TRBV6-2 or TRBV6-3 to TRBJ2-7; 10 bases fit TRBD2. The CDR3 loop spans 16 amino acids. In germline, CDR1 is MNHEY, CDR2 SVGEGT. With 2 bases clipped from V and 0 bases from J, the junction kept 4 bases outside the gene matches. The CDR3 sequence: CASSYRTSGVSYEQYV. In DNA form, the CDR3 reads TGTGCCAGCAGTTACCGGACTAGCGGTGTCTCCTACGAGCAGTACGTC.

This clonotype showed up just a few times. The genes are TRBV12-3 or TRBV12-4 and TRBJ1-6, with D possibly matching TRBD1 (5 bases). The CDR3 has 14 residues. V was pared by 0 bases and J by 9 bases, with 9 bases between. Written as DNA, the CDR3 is TGTGCCAGCAGTTTAGCAGGGGATTCTTCACCCCTCCACTTT. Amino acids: CASSLAGDSSPLHF.

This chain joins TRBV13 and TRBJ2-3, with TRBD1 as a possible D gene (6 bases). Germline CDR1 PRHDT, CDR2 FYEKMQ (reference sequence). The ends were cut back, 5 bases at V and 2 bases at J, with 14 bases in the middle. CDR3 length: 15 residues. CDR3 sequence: CASSPTWGHTDTQYF. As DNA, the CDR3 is TGTGCCAGCAGCCCCACCTGGGGACACACAGATACGCAGTATTTT.

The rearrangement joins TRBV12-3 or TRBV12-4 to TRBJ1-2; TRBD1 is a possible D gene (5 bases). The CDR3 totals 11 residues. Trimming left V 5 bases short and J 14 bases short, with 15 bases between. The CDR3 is CASSGGFRSTF. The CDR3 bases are TGTGCCAGCAGTGGGGGATTCCGTTCGACCTTC.

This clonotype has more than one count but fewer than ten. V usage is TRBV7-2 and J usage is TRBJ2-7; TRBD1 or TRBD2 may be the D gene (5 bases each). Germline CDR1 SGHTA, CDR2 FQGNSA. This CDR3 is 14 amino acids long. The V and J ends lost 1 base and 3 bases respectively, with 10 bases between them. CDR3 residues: CASSLVAGGYEQYV. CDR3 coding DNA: TGTGCCAGCAGCTTAGTGGCTGGGGGCTACGAGCAGTACGTC.

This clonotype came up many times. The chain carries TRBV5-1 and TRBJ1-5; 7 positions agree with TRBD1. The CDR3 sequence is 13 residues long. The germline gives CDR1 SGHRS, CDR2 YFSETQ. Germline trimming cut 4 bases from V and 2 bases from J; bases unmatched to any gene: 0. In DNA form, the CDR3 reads TGCGCCAGCAGCCAGGGGGGCAATCAGCCCCAGCATTTT. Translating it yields CASSQGGNQPQHF.

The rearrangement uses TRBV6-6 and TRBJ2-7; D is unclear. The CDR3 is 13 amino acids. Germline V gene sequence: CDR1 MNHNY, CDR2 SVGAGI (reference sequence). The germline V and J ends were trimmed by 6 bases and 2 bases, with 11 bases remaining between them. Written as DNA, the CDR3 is TGTGCCAGCAGAGGCTTTGATACCTACGAGCAGTACGTC. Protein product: CASRGFDTYEQYV.

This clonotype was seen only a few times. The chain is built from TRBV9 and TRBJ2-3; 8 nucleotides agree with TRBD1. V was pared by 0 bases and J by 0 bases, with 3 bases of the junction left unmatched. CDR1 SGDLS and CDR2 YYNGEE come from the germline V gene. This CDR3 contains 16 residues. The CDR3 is CASSVGTGGSTDTQYF. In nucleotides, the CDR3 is TGTGCCAGCAGCGTAGGAACAGGGGGGAGCACAGATACGCAGTATTTT.